These 29 T cell receptor beta chains were all obtained from the same sample, sequenced in a study of blood T cells in healthy people across ages. A sample-barcoded 5' primer and a J-beta primer mix were used in a second PCR of roughly 7 to 11 cycles. Via MiXCR, TCRdb re-called the 5' RACE reads, giving one row per CDR3 protein. The sample holds 1.4 million to 1.5 million distinct CDR3 sequences, approximately 42% seen once. Sequences were obtained from blood. The receptors shown here come from a woman under 30 in good health.

The rearrangement uses TRBV4-2 and TRBJ2-1, with D possibly TRBD1 on 6 matching bases. Germline V gene data show CDR1 as LGHNA and CDR2 as YNFKEQ. V was shortened by 7 bases and J by 0 bases, with 10 bases between the two germline ends. This CDR3 is built from 14 residues. The CDR3 is CASTRTDSYNEQFF. CDR3 in DNA: TGTGCCAGCACCCGGACAGACTCCTACAATGAGCAGTTCTTC.

In this sample, this clonotype turned up many times. The chain carries TRBV29-1 and TRBJ2-1, with 12 bases that match TRBD2. CDR1 SQVTM and CDR2 ANQGSEA come from the germline V gene. The ends lost 7 bases at V and 7 bases at J; junction bases unmatched: 2. This CDR3 comprises 12 residues. The CDR3 is CSATSGSNEQFF. The CDR3 DNA sequence: TGCAGCGCGACTAGCGGGAGTAATGAGCAGTTCTTC.

This clonotype appeared a few times. V gene TRBV29-1 combines with J gene TRBJ2-1, with 8 nucleotides matching TRBD2. The J call could be wrong; TRBJ2-7 is a better fit for the DNA end. Germline CDR1 and CDR2: SQVTM and ANQGSEA. This CDR3 is built from 18 residues. The CDR3 loop reads CSVVRDPGTRASYNEQYF. The CDR3 DNA is TGCAGCGTTGTCCGGGACCCCGGGACTAGGGCATCCTACAATGAGCAGTACTTC.

This chain links TRBV3-1 with TRBJ2-5; D is unclear. The CDR3 spans 14 residues. CDR1 and CDR2 (germline): LGHDT, YNNKEL (reference sequence). Trimming removed 4 bases from V and 3 bases from J, with 12 bases in between. The DNA of the CDR3 is TGTGCCAGCAGCCCCCCCGGTAGAAAAGAGACCCAGTACTTC. Translated, it gives CASSPPGRKETQYF.

The rearrangement uses TRBV25-1 and TRBJ2-1, with D hard to call. The germline V gene has CDR1 MGHDK and CDR2 SYGVNS. The CDR3 consists of 13 residues. Deletions cut 5 bases from V and 9 bases from J, with 14 bases between. The CDR3 DNA follows: TGTGCCAGCAGTTTCGGGCTAGTGAGTGAGCAGTTCTTC. It codes for CASSFGLVSEQFF.

This chain uses TRBV11-1 with TRBJ1-5; D ambiguous. Germline loops: CDR1 SGHAT, CDR2 FQDESV (reference sequence). Trimming took off 9 bases at V and 0 bases at J, with 6 bases between the two ends. The CDR3 is made up of 12 amino acids. In DNA form, the CDR3 reads TGTGCCAGGGCAGATAGCAATCAGCCCCAGCATTTT. Residues: CARADSNQPQHF.

The rearrangement uses TRBV11-1 and TRBJ2-1; D is perhaps TRBD2 (5 bases). Trimming took off 7 bases at V and 1 base at J, with 23 bases between the two ends. The CDR3 length is 18 residues. The germline V gene has CDR1 SGHAT and CDR2 FQDESV (reference sequence). This chain's CDR3 is CASIMGSAGTWSYNEQFF. In nucleotides, the CDR3 is TGTGCCAGCATTATGGGAAGCGCGGGTACATGGTCCTACAATGAGCAGTTCTTC.

This chain connects TRBV20-1 to TRBJ2-7; D is uncertain. Germline CDR1 reads DFQATT; CDR2 reads SNEGSKA (reference sequence). The V and J ends lost 6 bases and 4 bases respectively, with 16 bases between them. This CDR3 region has 13 residues. The DNA of the CDR3 is TGCAGTGCCCCGATGGCAGGTGGATACGAGCAGTACTTC. Translating gives CSAPMAGGYEQYF.

In this sample, this clonotype turned up a few times. The V gene is TRBV5-6, the J gene TRBJ1-1, with TRBD1 as a possible D gene (6 bases). Germline V CDR1 and CDR2: SGHDT, YYEEEE. Trimming took off 1 base at V and 3 bases at J, with 10 bases between the two ends. CDR3 size: 14 residues. The CDR3: CASSLQGLYTEAFF. Here the CDR3 DNA reads TGTGCCAGCAGCTTGCAGGGGCTATACACTGAAGCTTTCTTT.

This clonotype was counted many times. The chain combines TRBV10-3 with TRBJ2-7; no clear D gene. Trimming cost V 3 bases and J 2 bases, with 17 bases left between them. The CDR3 is 16 residues long. CDR1 is ENHRY and CDR2 is SYGVKD in the germline V gene. CDR3 coding DNA: TGTGCCATCAGTGACCTTGTCAGCATCTATCCCTACGAGCAGTACTTC. As protein: CAISDLVSIYPYEQYF.

V gene TRBV3-1 combines with J gene TRBJ2-7; D not resolved. This CDR3 contains 11 residues. V was cut by 5 bases and J by 6 bases, with 8 bases left in between. CDR1 LGHDT and CDR2 YNNKEL come from the germline V gene (reference sequence). Here the CDR3 reads CASSDQREQYF. The CDR3 DNA is TGTGCCAGCAGCGACCAGCGCGAGCAGTACTTC.

Only a few counts were recorded for this clonotype. This sequence joins TRBV5-1 and TRBJ2-1; D gene uncertain. V shed 0 bases and J shed 7 bases, with 11 bases lying between them. This CDR3 contains 14 residues. Germline values: CDR1 SGHRS, CDR2 YFSETQ. CDR3 amino acids: CASSLGEVRNEQFF. CDR3 nucleotides: TGCGCCAGCAGCTTGGGGGAAGTTAGGAATGAGCAGTTCTTC.

A remark on this clonotype: A much larger clone differs from this one at a single base, so this may be a read error. The chain recombines TRBV7-9 with TRBJ2-7; D remains ambiguous. V was trimmed by 3 bases and J by 6 bases, leaving 9 bases between them. The CDR3 sequence is 12 residues long. Germline V lookup: CDR1 SEHNR, CDR2 FQNEAQ (reference sequence). CDR3 nucleotides: TGTGCCAGCAGCTTGAAGGGCGTCGAGCAGTACTTC. Translated: CASSLKGVEQYF.

This sequence joins TRBV7-8 and TRBJ1-5; D remains ambiguous. V was trimmed by 5 bases and J by 4 bases, leaving 18 bases between them. This CDR3 has 16 amino acids. Per germline, CDR1 SGHVS and CDR2 FQNEAQ. In nucleotides, the CDR3 is TGTGCCAGCAGCCCACTAAGACCACAGAAGAATCAGCCCCAGCATTTT. Amino acid sequence: CASSPLRPQKNQPQHF.

With regard to this clonotype: A much larger clone differs from this one at a single base, so this may be a read error. The rearrangement links TRBV20-1 to TRBJ2-4; D unclear. The DNA end lines up better with TRBJ2-7; the J call may be wrong. CDR1 is DFQATT, CDR2 SNEGSKA, per germline (reference sequence). The CDR3 covers 13 residues. CDR3 DNA sequence: TGCAGTGCTAGCGACGGCGCTCCCTGCGAGCAGTACTTC. This encodes CSASDGAPCEQYF.

For the CDR3, the DNA is TGTGCCAGCAGTTACTCGACTAGCGGGTACAATGAGCAGTTCTTC. Translating gives CASSYSTSGYNEQFF. V usage is TRBV6-5 and J usage is TRBJ2-1; 10 bases map to TRBD2. This CDR3 contains 15 residues. J was trimmed by 4 bases and V by 0 bases; bases with no gene match: 0. Germline CDR1 and CDR2: MNHEY and SVGAGI.

This clonotype was observed a handful of times. The V call is TRBV6-2 or TRBV6-3, the J call TRBJ2-1; TRBD2 matches at 10 bases. Germline CDR1 reads MNHEY; CDR2 reads SVGEGT. V gave up 9 bases and J gave up 4 bases; unmatched junction bases: 9. This CDR3 has 15 amino acids. This CDR3 is CASKGLAEEYNEQFF. The DNA for the CDR3 is TGTGCCAGTAAAGGACTAGCGGAAGAATACAATGAGCAGTTCTTC.

The gene calls are TRBV6-1 and TRBJ2-1; the match to TRBD2 covers 13 bases. J gave up 7 bases and V 7 bases, and 13 bases lay outside the gene matches. The CDR3 sequence is 17 residues long. CDR1 is MNHNS, CDR2 SASEGT, per germline. The CDR3 DNA reads as TGTGCCAGCACCCCCCGGACTAGCGGGAGTGCGTTAAATGAGCAGTTCTTC. Translation gives CASTPRTSGSALNEQFF.

The V and J genes are TRBV27 and TRBJ2-7, with TRBD2 matching 9 bases. In germline, CDR1 is MNHEY, CDR2 SMNVEV (reference sequence). This CDR3 has 17 amino acids. J lost 6 bases, V lost 2 bases, and 14 bases had no gene match. The CDR3 DNA reads as TGTGCCAGCAGTTTAGTCCCCCCCGGCGGGGGGGCAATCGAGCAGTACTTC. Residues: CASSLVPPGGGAIEQYF.

The rearrangement uses TRBV27 and TRBJ2-7, with a tentative D call TRBD1 (6 bases). The V end was cut by 6 bases, the J end by 5 bases, with 17 bases between. The CDR3 runs to 14 residues. Germline CDR1 is MNHEY and CDR2 is SMNVEV (reference sequence). CDR3 in amino acids: CASSSKAGAHEQYF. CDR3 coding DNA: TGTGCCAGCAGCTCTAAGGCAGGGGCCCACGAGCAGTACTTC.

This rearrangement joins TRBV10-3 to TRBJ1-1, with D possibly being TRBD1 (5 bases). Germline CDR1 ENHRY, CDR2 SYGVKD. The V and J ends lost 8 bases and 6 bases respectively, with 10 bases between them. This CDR3 has 11 amino acids. This chain's CDR3 is CAIGRDAEAFF. As DNA, the CDR3 is TGTGCCATCGGCAGGGACGCTGAAGCTTTCTTT.

The rearrangement uses TRBV28 and TRBJ2-7; 10 nucleotides line up with TRBD1. The germline CDR1 and CDR2 sequences are MDHEN and SYDVKM. The CDR3 is 14 amino acids. V shed 7 bases, J shed 4 bases, and the junction held 7 bases outside the gene matches. The CDR3 DNA reads TGTGCCAGCACTCCGACAGGGGGCATTTACGAGCAGTACTTC. It specifies CASTPTGGIYEQYF.

A few counts support this clonotype. The chain links TRBV5-1 to TRBJ2-1, with D uncertain. V shed 2 bases and J shed 8 bases, with 11 bases lying between them. The CDR3 is 13 residues long. CDR1 SGHRS and CDR2 YFSETQ come from the germline V gene. As DNA, the CDR3 is TGCGCCAGCAGCTTAGAAATAAGTCATGAGCAGTTCTTC. Encoded protein: CASSLEISHEQFF.

The gene calls are TRBV5-1 and TRBJ2-7; 10 bases match TRBD2. V lost 4 bases and J lost 7; bases outside the gene matches: 11. Looked up from germline, CDR1 is SGHRS and CDR2 is YFSETQ. CDR3 length equals 15 residues. The CDR3 DNA is TGCGCCAGCAGCGGAGCAGCGGGAGGGGTCCAAGAGCAGTACTTC. This translates into CASSGAAGGVQEQYF.

This chain links TRBV29-1 with TRBJ1-2; no clear D. The germline V gene has CDR1 SQVTM and CDR2 ANQGSEA. This CDR3 spans 12 amino acids. V was clipped by 3 bases and J by 4 bases, with 9 bases between them. For the CDR3, the DNA is TGCAGCGTTGACGGTACGGGCTATGGCTACACCTTC. Its translation is CSVDGTGYGYTF. The variable domain in full, completed from reference TRBV29-1 and TRBJ1-2, reads SAVISQKPSRDICQRGTSLTIQCQVDSQVTMMFWYRQQPGQSLTLIATANQGSEATYESGFVIDKFPISRPNLTFSTLTVSNMSPEDSSIYLCSVDGTGYGYTFGSGTRLTVV.

This clonotype was seen more than once but under ten times. The V gene is TRBV21-1, the J gene TRBJ1-2. TRBV21-1 is a known pseudogene. This CDR3 is built from 15 residues. CDR3 region: CASSTGRKANYGYTF. The CDR3 DNA reads TGTGCCAGCAGCACAGGACGGAAAGCTAACTATGGCTACACCTTC.

In this sample, this clonotype turned up a few times. The CDR3 region has the DNA TGTGCCAGCAGCACCGAAAAAATCGGGCGGAAAGTATCCTACGAGCAGTACTTC. Amino acids: CASSTEKIGRKVSYEQYF. The chain combines TRBV5-5 with TRBJ2-7; no firm D call. Trimming cost V 4 bases and J 1 base, with 24 bases left between them. The CDR3 consists of 18 residues. Germline V CDR1 and CDR2: SGHKS, YYEKEE (reference sequence).

Only a few counts were recorded for this clonotype. The chain has TRBV10-3 and TRBJ2-2; maybe TRBD2 (6 bases). The CDR3 is made up of 12 amino acids. Per the germline V gene, CDR1 is ENHRY and CDR2 is SYGVKD. V was pared by 5 bases and J by 7 bases, with 8 bases between. This CDR3 is CAISTTSGELFF. For the CDR3, the DNA is TGTGCCATCAGTACGACTAGCGGGGAGCTGTTTTTT.

The rearrangement joins TRBV6-1 to TRBJ1-5; no definite D call. The CDR3 contains 17 residues. Germline-derived CDR1 and CDR2 are MNHNS and SASEGT. V lost 2 bases and J lost 0, with 14 bases in between. The CDR3: CASSERRTVNSNQPQHF. In nucleotides, the CDR3 is TGTGCCAGCAGTGAAAGGCGGACGGTAAATAGCAATCAGCCCCAGCATTTT.